These T cell receptor beta chains were read from a single sample in a study of metastatic and nonmetastatic thyroid tumors. Using MiXCR, TCRdb re-called clones from the PCR reads. The sample carries about 20,000 clones, less than 20% recorded once. The source material was blood. The receptor set was obtained from a female donor with papillary thyroid cancer or a benign thyroid nodule (not recorded which). Some clones in this sample may be carry-over from other donors' samples. The conserved cysteine and the conserved F or W are not part of the CDR3 here.

cdr3_aa: ASSYDPDSSYEQY
cdr3_length: 13
v_call: TRBV6-9

cdr3_aa: ASSPGQVHYGNQPQH
cdr3_length: 15
v_call: TRBV12-3/TRBV12-4

cdr3_aa: ASSFRAAEYGYT
cdr3_length: 12
v_call: TRBV7-8

cdr3_aa: ASSLGTSGTYEQY
cdr3_length: 13
v_call: TRBV5-1

cdr3_aa: ASSLSGTRKDEQY
cdr3_length: 13
v_call: TRBV7-8

cdr3_aa: ASSVRAANTEAF
cdr3_length: 12
v_call: TRBV9

cdr3_aa: ASSQRTGAHGYT
cdr3_length: 12
v_call: TRBV7-8

cdr3_aa: ASTRALGETQY
cdr3_length: 11
v_call: TRBV3-1

cdr3_aa: SARDRRGSYEQY
cdr3_length: 12
v_call: TRBV20-1

cdr3_aa: ASSITEASYGYT
cdr3_length: 12
v_call: TRBV27